A selection of T cell receptor beta chains follows, all from one sample in a study of blood T cells in healthy people across ages. Using its own MiXCR run on the 5' RACE reads, TCRdb lists one record per CDR3 protein. The table includes 550,000 to 700,000 distinct CDR3 sequences, 25% to 30% detected once. The source material was blood. All receptors come from a woman in her 70s in good health. CDR3s include the opening cysteine and the closing phenylalanine or tryptophan. The D gene is left open where the match is weak. Clone size is shown for a subset of rows, as once, few, many or a class of expanded clone.

TRBJ2-3 TRBV7-2 TRBD2 NA CASSLSRTSGGRGTDTQYF TGTGCCAGCAGCTTATCTCGGACTAGCGGGGGGCGGGGCACAGATACGCAGTATTTT
TRBJ2-1 TRBV15 TRBD1 many CATRTGQGESYEQFF TGTGCCACCAGAACAGGACAGGGAGAGTCCTATGAGCAGTTCTTC
TRBJ2-1 TRBV5-1 NA NA CASRISKGDEQFF TGCGCCAGCCGTATATCCAAGGGAGATGAGCAGTTCTTC
TRBJ1-3 TRBV9 TRBD1 NA CASSVALGQNSGNTIYF TGTGCCAGCAGCGTCGCCCTGGGACAGAACTCTGGAAACACCATATATTTT
TRBJ2-1 TRBV7-3 NA NA CASSLIGRDGQFF TGTGCCAGCAGCTTAATCGGCCGGGACGGGCAGTTCTTC
TRBJ1-2 TRBV30 TRBD1 NA CAWRPGGADYGYTF TGTGCCTGGAGGCCAGGGGGCGCCGACTATGGCTACACCTTC
TRBJ2-3 TRBV5-4 NA NA CASSLEDQRSTDTQYF TGTGCCAGCAGCTTGGAAGACCAGCGGAGCACAGATACGCAGTATTTT
TRBJ2-5 TRBV5-1 NA once CASSPETGMETQYF TGCGCCAGCAGCCCCGAGACTGGGATGGAGACCCAGTACTTC
TRBJ2-3 TRBV29-1 TRBD1 NA CSVMGTGDTDTQYF TGCAGCGTCATGGGGACAGGGGACACAGATACGCAGTATTTT
TRBJ2-2 TRBV20-1 NA NA CSARASGTNTGELFF TGCAGTGCTAGAGCGTCAGGGACCAACACCGGAGAGCTGTTTTTT